The next 13 T cell receptor beta chains were all read from a single sample in a study of CD8+ T cells in alopecia areata. Sequencing templates came from extracted RNA that was reverse transcribed into cDNA. Profiled with immunoSEQ multiplex PCR; TCRdb holds only in-frame clones, not every one. The sample yields more than 150,000 clones, more than 55% seen once. Regarding treatment: oral pan-JAK inhibitor, 5-10 mg twice daily. Sequences were derived from CD4+ T cells sorted from blood, sampled at week 4, from a patient treated with tofacitinib. These receptors all stem from a human donor with alopecia areata.

In this sample, this clone turned up a few times. This chain links TRBV6-5 with TRBJ1-4; weak D call: TRBD1 (6 bases). The germline CDR1 and CDR2 sequences are MNHEY and SVGAGI. The CDR3 has 14 residues. The V end was cut by 6 bases, the J end by 3 bases, with 11 bases between. CDR3 coding DNA: TGTGCCAGCAGAACAGGGTGGGCTAATGAAAAACTGTTTTTT. Its protein is CASRTGWANEKLFF.

In its sample, this clone was seen a few times. The chain uses TRBV7-2 and TRBJ2-2; D might be TRBD1 (5 bases). CDR1 is SGHTA and CDR2 is FQGNSA in the germline V gene. V was pared by 2 bases and J by 0 bases, with 7 bases between. This CDR3 spans 15 amino acids. CDR3 in DNA: TGTGCCAGCAGCTTAAGCAGGGCGAACACCGGGGAGCTGTTTTTT. Encoded protein: CASSLSRANTGELFF. The full variable domain, its missing parts supplied by reference TRBV7-2 and TRBJ2-2, is GAGVSQSPSNKVTEKGKDVELRCDPISGHTALYWYRQSLGQGLEFLIYFQGNSAPDKSGLPSDRFSAERTGGSVSTLTIQRTQQEDSAVYLCASSLSRANTGELFFGEGSRLTVL.

The CDR3 is CASSPGGQGTDTQYF. The CDR3 nucleotides are TGTGCCAGCTCTCCAGGGGGACAGGGAACAGATACGCAGTATTTT. The chain uses TRBV18 and TRBJ2-3, with TRBD1 matching 9 bases. Germline V gives CDR1 KGHSH, CDR2 LQKENI. J lost 3 bases, V lost 6 bases, and 7 bases had no gene match. This CDR3 region has 15 residues. Full variable domain (remainder filled in from reference TRBV18 and TRBJ2-3): NAGVMQNPRHLVRRRGQEARLRCSPMKGHSHVYWYRQLPEEGLKFMVYLQKENIIDESGMPKERFSAEFPKEGPSILRIQQVVRGDSAAYFCASSPGGQGTDTQYFGPGTRLTVL.

This clone was recorded a few times. This chain links TRBV29-1 with TRBJ2-7; D remains unclear. Germline values: CDR1 SQVTM, CDR2 ANQGSEA. The length of the CDR3 is 11 residues. Deletions cut 5 bases from V and 5 bases from J, with 10 bases between. The CDR3, as DNA: TGCAGCGTTTGCCGGACCGACGAGCAGTACTTC. This gives the protein CSVCRTDEQYF.

The rearrangement links TRBV4-1 to TRBJ2-7; D uncertain. The germline gives CDR1 MGHRA, CDR2 YSYEKL. The CDR3 loop spans 15 amino acids. V gave up 3 bases and J gave up 2 bases, with 14 bases separating them. CDR3 DNA: TGCGCCAGCAGCCAGGTCCCCAGATTTACCTACGAGCAGTACTTC. It translates to CASSQVPRFTYEQYF.

This clone was seen only a few times. The genes are TRBV4-1 and TRBJ2-1, with no clear D. Trimming cost V 1 base and J 1 base, with 5 bases left between them. This CDR3 spans 14 amino acids. Germline CDR1 MGHRA, CDR2 YSYEKL. CDR3 sequence: CASSQVPSYNEQFF. CDR3 bases: TGCGCCAGCAGCCAAGTCCCGTCCTACAATGAGCAGTTCTTC.

The chain uses TRBV7-2 and TRBJ1-6; D is perhaps TRBD1 (5 bases). The CDR3 consists of 16 residues. Between the trimmed V and J ends, which lost 2 bases and 10 bases, there was a span of 18 bases. Germline assignment: CDR1 SGHTA and CDR2 FQGNSA. The chain's CDR3 is CASSLRPGAYLSPLHF. DNA of the CDR3: TGTGCCAGCAGCTTAAGGCCCGGGGCTTACCTATCACCCCTCCACTTT.

The rearrangement links TRBV4-3 to TRBJ2-5; possible D gene TRBD2, 6 bases. Germline V gives CDR1 LGHNA, CDR2 YSLEER. The CDR3 is 17 amino acids. Trimming took 0 bases from V and 5 from J, leaving 19 bases between them. The CDR3 protein is CASSQDSGQGREETQYF. The CDR3 DNA reads TGCGCCAGCAGCCAAGATAGCGGCCAGGGTAGGGAGGAGACCCAGTACTTC.

J is TRBJ1-1 and V is TRBV7-2; 7 nucleotides agree with TRBD1. The CDR3 contains 15 residues. V lost 2 bases, J lost 7 bases, and 10 bases stayed unmatched. Germline V gene lookup returns CDR1 SGHTA and CDR2 FQGNSA. The CDR3 spells CASSLTRTGRVEAFF. For the CDR3, the DNA is TGTGCCAGCAGCTTAACCCGGACAGGAAGAGTTGAAGCTTTCTTT.

The count of this clone is one. V usage is TRBV5-4 and J usage is TRBJ2-2, with a tentative D call TRBD1 (6 bases). There are 15 residues in the CDR3. The V and J ends lost 5 bases and 2 bases respectively, with 13 bases between them. CDR1 is SGHNT and CDR2 is YYREEE in the germline V gene (reference sequence). For the CDR3, the DNA is TGTGCCAGCAGTTATCGACAGGATAACACCGGGGAGCTGTTTTTT. This gives the protein CASSYRQDNTGELFF.

This chain's CDR3 is CASSQDGTSGKYF. CDR3 sequence (DNA): TGCGCCAGCAGCCAGGATGGGACTAGCGGAAAGTACTTC. The chain is built from TRBV4-1 and TRBJ2-7; 11 bases align to TRBD2. The V segment lost 3 bases and the J segment 11 bases; nucleotides outside the gene matches: 6. Germline CDR1 reads MGHRA; CDR2 reads YSYEKL. The CDR3 sequence is 13 residues long.

This clone was detected only a few times. This chain connects TRBV2 to TRBJ1-5; the D gene is possibly TRBD1 (6 bases). In germline, CDR1 is SNHLY, CDR2 FYNNEI. V was shortened by 5 bases and J by 6 bases, with 17 bases between the two germline ends. The CDR3 consists of 15 residues. The CDR3 here is CASSIGTPGVQPQHF. CDR3 coding DNA: TGTGCCAGCAGTATAGGGACACCGGGGGTTCAGCCCCAGCATTTT.

This clone was counted a single time. The chain links TRBV7-2 to TRBJ2-6; 8 bases map to TRBD1. Germline V gene data show CDR1 as SGHTA and CDR2 as FQGNSA. The length of the CDR3 is 18 residues. V shed 5 bases, J shed 0 bases, and the junction held 9 bases outside the gene matches. The CDR3: CASSTQGATISGANVLTF. In nucleotides, the CDR3 is TGTGCCAGCAGCACTCAGGGGGCCACCATCTCTGGGGCCAACGTCCTGACTTTC.